These 27 T cell receptor beta chains came from one sample sequenced in a study of T-cell memory formation after mild COVID-19. TCRdb called the 5' RACE reads again in MiXCR, with one record for every CDR3 protein. The table has 200,000 or so distinct CDR3 sequences, over 7.5% seen once. The specimen sequenced was PBMCs or a T cell subset sorted from them (not recorded which). The receptors here all came from a man aged 18-30 years who had mild COVID-19 (a few samples of this study predate the infection). Cell type and time point are not known.

This clonotype has more than one count but fewer than ten. The chain employs TRBV12-3 or TRBV12-4 and TRBJ2-4; TRBD1 agrees at 7 bases. CDR3 length equals 12 residues. V lost 7 bases to trimming and J lost 9 bases; unmatched junction nucleotides: 6. The CDR3 DNA reads TGTGCCAGCAATAACAACAGGGGCATTCAGTACTTC. Translating it yields CASNNNRGIQYF.

This clonotype came up a few times. The chain carries TRBV5-1 and TRBJ2-4, with 8 bases fitting TRBD1. The V gene's germline CDR1 is SGHRS and CDR2 YFSETQ. The CDR3 has 14 amino acids. With 3 bases clipped from V and 6 bases from J, the junction kept 5 bases outside the gene matches. The CDR3: CASSSRDRLNIQYF. For the CDR3, the DNA is TGCGCCAGCAGCTCCCGGGACAGGTTAAACATTCAGTACTTC.

This clonotype occurred many times. The chain is built from TRBV7-8 and TRBJ2-4; possible D gene TRBD1, 5 bases. Germline loops: CDR1 SGHVS, CDR2 FQNEAQ. The CDR3 contains 14 residues. The ends were cut back, 5 bases at V and 0 bases at J, with 8 bases in the middle. The CDR3 reads CASSTRVAKNIQYF. CDR3 nucleotides: TGTGCCAGCAGCACCAGGGTAGCCAAAAACATTCAGTACTTC. The full variable domain, with the rest looked up from reference TRBV7-8 and TRBJ2-4, is GAGVSQSPRYKVAKRGQDVALRCDPISGHVSLFWYQQALGQGPEFLTYFQNEAQLDKSGLPSDRFFAERPEGSVSTLKIQRTQQEDSAVYLCASSTRVAKNIQYFGAGTRLSVL.

This chain connects TRBV6-5 to TRBJ1-2, with D tentatively TRBD1 (5 bases). There are 12 residues in the CDR3. The ends were cut back, 2 bases at V and 6 bases at J, with 7 bases in the middle. Germline V gives CDR1 MNHEY, CDR2 SVGAGI. The CDR3 coding sequence is TGTGCCAGCAGTTACGAGGGGAATGGCTACACCTTC. This encodes CASSYEGNGYTF.

This clonotype was detected only a few times. The V gene is TRBV3-1, the J gene TRBJ2-1; D is possibly TRBD2 (6 bases). V was pared by 4 bases and J by 1 base, with 11 bases between. The CDR3 has 15 amino acids. Germline V gives CDR1 LGHDT, CDR2 YNNKEL (reference sequence). The CDR3 sequence is CASSRLAASYNEQFF. CDR3 DNA: TGTGCCAGCAGCCGTTTAGCGGCGTCCTACAATGAGCAGTTCTTC.

This clonotype was counted ten times or more. The rearrangement links TRBV5-4 to TRBJ2-4, with 8 bases fitting TRBD2. The CDR3 covers 16 residues. V gave up 0 bases and J gave up 14 bases; unmatched junction bases: 16. Germline V CDR1 and CDR2: SGHNT, YYREEE (reference sequence). The CDR3 here is CASSLAERRGAPEEYF. DNA of the CDR3: TGTGCCAGCAGCTTGGCCGAGCGGCGGGGGGCCCCTGAAGAGTACTTC.

This rearrangement joins TRBV6-1 to TRBJ1-2; D may be TRBD1 (6 bases). The CDR3 runs 14 residues. CDR1 is MNHNS and CDR2 is SASEGT in the germline V gene. V gave up 4 bases and J gave up 6 bases, with 15 bases separating them. CDR3 loop: CASSAVQGVHGYTF. CDR3 in DNA: TGTGCCAGCAGTGCCGTACAGGGAGTTCATGGCTACACCTTC.

This clonotype was recorded at least ten times. The V call is TRBV12-3 or TRBV12-4, the J call TRBJ1-5; 9 bases align to TRBD1. V gave up 5 bases and J gave up 2 bases; unmatched junction bases: 1. The CDR3 runs to 14 residues. The DNA of the CDR3 is TGTGCCAGCAGTCGGACAGGGGGCAATCAGCCCCAGCATTTT. The encoded protein is CASSRTGGNQPQHF.

This chain connects TRBV5-4 to TRBJ2-3; D unclear. The CDR3 runs to 14 residues. Trimming shortened V by 5 bases and J by 6 bases, and 16 bases separated the two germline ends. Germline V gives CDR1 SGHNT, CDR2 YYREEE (reference sequence). The CDR3 here is CASSSSGPPDTQYF. The CDR3 DNA is TGTGCCAGCAGTTCCTCGGGCCCCCCGGATACGCAGTATTTT.

V is TRBV7-2 and J is TRBJ2-7; D gene unclear. In germline, CDR1 is SGHTA, CDR2 FQGNSA. The CDR3 sequence is 14 residues long. V gave up 1 base and J gave up 2 bases, with 9 bases separating them. The CDR3: CASSLVSGAYEQYF. The CDR3 coding sequence is TGTGCCAGCAGCTTAGTGTCCGGAGCCTACGAGCAGTACTTC. The full variable domain, its missing parts supplied by reference TRBV7-2 and TRBJ2-7, is GAGVSQSPSNKVTEKGKDVELRCDPISGHTALYWYRQSLGQGLEFLIYFQGNSAPDKSGLPSDRFSAERTGGSVSTLTIQRTQQEDSAVYLCASSLVSGAYEQYFGPGTRLTVT.

The genes are TRBV11-1 and TRBJ2-5, with TRBD1 matching 7 bases. The CDR3 extends over 15 amino acids. V shed 4 bases, J shed 1 base, and the junction held 6 bases outside the gene matches. Germline CDR1 is SGHAT and CDR2 is FQDESV (reference sequence). CDR3 residues: CASSYLQGIQETQYF. DNA of the CDR3: TGTGCCAGCAGCTACCTACAGGGGATCCAAGAGACCCAGTACTTC.

This clonotype has ten or more counts. V usage is TRBV6-5 and J usage is TRBJ2-7; D call uncertain. Germline V gene data show CDR1 as MNHEY and CDR2 as SVGAGI. Trimming cost V 6 bases and J 2 bases, with 14 bases left between them. The CDR3 extends over 14 amino acids. CDR3 nucleotides: TGTGCCAGCAGGCAGACAACACCCCCCTACGAGCAGTACTTC. It specifies CASRQTTPPYEQYF.

This clonotype was recorded many times. This rearrangement joins TRBV20-1 to TRBJ2-1; D is perhaps TRBD2 (6 bases). Germline CDR1 DFQATT, CDR2 SNEGSKA (reference sequence). The CDR3 contains 13 residues. Trimming cost V 5 bases and J 4 bases, with 12 bases left between them. The CDR3 bases are TGCAGTGCTTCCCCTGGACTATACAATGAGCAGTTCTTC. Its protein is CSASPGLYNEQFF.

This clonotype was detected a few times. The chain has TRBV28 and TRBJ2-5, with D possibly being TRBD2 (5 bases). V was clipped by 8 bases and J by 5 bases, with 12 bases between them. The germline CDR1 and CDR2 sequences are MDHEN and SYDVKM. CDR3 length: 12 residues. CDR3 residues: CASGELRETQYF. CDR3 nucleotide sequence: TGTGCCAGCGGGGAGTTGCGGGAGACCCAGTACTTC.

This clonotype was found a few times. The chain carries TRBV7-2 and TRBJ2-5; D perhaps matches TRBD2 (5 bases). Looked up from germline, CDR1 is SGHTA and CDR2 is FQGNSA. CDR3 length equals 14 residues. V lost 0 bases and J lost 5, with 10 bases in between. CDR3 loop: CASSLARTVETQYF. The CDR3 DNA reads TGTGCCAGCAGCTTAGCAAGGACTGTCGAGACCCAGTACTTC.

The sample holds many counts of this clonotype. The chain carries TRBV20-1 and TRBJ2-5, with D tentatively TRBD2 (5 bases). The CDR3 contains 12 residues. Trimming took 3 bases from V and 2 from J, leaving 7 bases between them. Looked up from germline, CDR1 is DFQATT and CDR2 is SNEGSKA (reference sequence). The CDR3 reads CSASSGQETQYF. In DNA, the CDR3 is TGCAGTGCTAGCAGCGGACAAGAGACCCAGTACTTC.

This rearrangement joins TRBV28 to TRBJ1-2; D possibly corresponds to TRBD1 (6 bases). Germline assignment: CDR1 MDHEN and CDR2 SYDVKM. Trimming pared 2 bases from V and 7 bases from J, leaving 14 bases between. The CDR3 sequence is 14 residues long. CDR3 DNA sequence: TGTGCCAGCAGTTTACCGGGGGCGCGGTCTGGCTACACCTTC. Its protein product is CASSLPGARSGYTF.

This clonotype was found many times. This sequence joins TRBV6-6 and TRBJ1-6, with a tentative D call TRBD1 (5 bases). The CDR3 covers 15 residues. Germline V gene lookup returns CDR1 MNHNY and CDR2 SVGAGI (reference sequence). V was clipped by 8 bases and J by 8 bases, with 19 bases between them. Here the CDR3 reads CASARDGPRDSPLHF. CDR3 DNA sequence: TGTGCCAGCGCACGGGACGGGCCTAGGGATTCACCCCTCCACTTT.

The CDR3 loop reads CASSPAQTRPGQYF. CDR3 sequence (DNA): TGTGCCAGCAGTCCCGCCCAAACACGGCCCGGGCAGTACTTC. The V gene is TRBV12-3 or TRBV12-4, the J gene TRBJ2-7; D gene unclear. The CDR3 is made up of 14 amino acids. V gave up 5 bases and J gave up 9 bases, with 20 bases separating them.

This clonotype was detected only a few times. The J gene is TRBJ2-5, the V gene TRBV7-2; 10 bases are shared with TRBD2. Germline V gene data show CDR1 as SGHTA and CDR2 as FQGNSA. There are 14 residues in the CDR3. The trim removed 6 bases at V and 5 bases at J, leaving 6 bases unmatched. The CDR3 bases are TGTGCCAGCAGGGCCGGGACTAGCGTCGAGACCCAGTACTTC. Amino acid sequence: CASRAGTSVETQYF. The full variable domain, completed using reference TRBV7-2 and TRBJ2-5, is GAGVSQSPSNKVTEKGKDVELRCDPISGHTALYWYRQSLGQGLEFLIYFQGNSAPDKSGLPSDRFSAERTGGSVSTLTIQRTQQEDSAVYLCASRAGTSVETQYFGPGTRLLVL.

V is TRBV5-1 and J is TRBJ2-3; D possibly uses TRBD1 or TRBD2 (5 bases each). V was clipped by 7 bases and J by 0 bases, with 15 bases between them. In germline, CDR1 is SGHRS, CDR2 YFSETQ. The CDR3 sequence is 15 residues long. The CDR3 protein is CASVANGASTDTQYF. DNA for the CDR3: TGCGCCAGCGTAGCTAACGGGGCTAGCACAGATACGCAGTATTTT.

This clonotype was seen a few times. This chain connects TRBV4-2 to TRBJ1-1; 8 nucleotides agree with TRBD1. V gave up 5 bases and J gave up 1 base; unmatched junction bases: 6. CDR3 length: 15 residues. Germline-derived CDR1 and CDR2 are LGHNA and YNFKEQ. CDR3 nucleotide sequence: TGTGCCAGCAGCTACCACGGGACAGGGAACACTGAAGCTTTCTTT. It specifies CASSYHGTGNTEAFF.

This clonotype was observed many times. The chain uses TRBV5-1 and TRBJ2-1, with 9 bases that match TRBD2. CDR1 SGHRS and CDR2 YFSETQ come from the germline V gene. V was clipped by 0 bases and J by 8 bases; unmatched bases: 12. The CDR3 length is 17 residues. The CDR3 loop reads CASSLAAGGGAVDEQFF. CDR3 DNA: TGCGCCAGCAGCTTGGCGGCGGGCGGGGGGGCCGTCGATGAGCAGTTCTTC.

This chain joins TRBV7-8 and TRBJ1-2; no firm D call. Germline V gene lookup returns CDR1 SGHVS and CDR2 FQNEAQ. V shed 6 bases and J shed 3 bases, with 8 bases lying between them. The CDR3 contains 12 residues. The CDR3 DNA sequence: TGTGCCAGCAGATCCCAGGACTATGGCTACACCTTC. As protein: CASRSQDYGYTF.

The chain has TRBV4-3 and TRBJ2-1; TRBD2 matches 7 bases. Germline V gene data show CDR1 as LGHNA and CDR2 as YSLEER. With 1 base clipped from V and 10 bases from J, the junction kept 19 bases outside the gene matches. The CDR3 contains 18 residues. CDR3: CASSQGTRSPGGGEEQFF. CDR3 DNA: TGCGCCAGCAGCCAAGGGACTAGATCCCCGGGGGGAGGTGAGGAGCAGTTCTTC.

In its sample, this clonotype was seen many times. The V call is TRBV12-3 or TRBV12-4, the J call TRBJ1-1; D remains ambiguous. Trimming took 5 bases from V and 4 from J, leaving 11 bases between them. This CDR3 is built from 13 residues. The chain's CDR3 is CASSLTRSTEAFF. The CDR3 bases are TGTGCCAGCAGTCTGACACGGAGCACTGAAGCTTTCTTT.

This clonotype was observed at least ten times. The V call is TRBV5-5, the J call TRBJ2-2; no reliable D call. The germline V gene encodes CDR1 SGHKS and CDR2 YYEKEE (reference sequence). V was trimmed by 4 bases and J by 4 bases, leaving 8 bases between them. This CDR3 contains 13 residues. CDR3 region: CASSPRFTGELFF. The DNA of the CDR3 is TGTGCCAGCAGCCCCCGATTCACCGGGGAGCTGTTTTTT.